This TCR beta chain came from a study of PD-L1 blockade in urothelial cancer. Study information: Patients had received 0 to 3 prior chemotherapy regimens. Per blood sample, T cells had a median of roughly 150,000. Study-wide points: The study found that durable-benefit patients expanded tumor-associated blood clones more at 3 weeks.

A note on this clone: The target antigen is unknown.

The CDR3 has 15 residues. From germline, CDR1 is LGHNA and CDR2 YSLEER. Unmatched junction bases numbered 1, after V lost 0 bases and J lost 0 bases. Every PCR received spiked-in synthetic TCR analog templates. Data came from immunoSEQ multiplex PCR; TCRdb stores just in-frame clones and leaves some out. The sample records about 82,000 clones, 90% being singletons. The sample consisted of PBMCs, taken around atezolizumab (anti-PD-L1) treatment. The clonotype originates from a man aged 55 to 70 with urothelial cancer. The chain joins TRBV4-3 to TRBJ2-7; 8 positions match TRBD2. The CDR3 protein is CASSQDLAGSYEQYF. CDR3 nucleotide sequence: TGCGCCAGCAGCCAAGATCTAGCGGGCTCCTACGAGCAGTACTTC.